This T cell receptor beta chain emerged from a study of T cell responses to AZD1222 COVID-19 vaccine. Study-level information: Timing groups of about 4 and about 12 weeks for second doses were pooled. Study-level points and caveats: Only five to seven individuals given AZD1222 were seropositive at baseline. Receipt of two AZD1222 doses was followed by a rise in Spike-specific TCR breadth and depth.

With respect to this clone: As yet, its antigen is unknown.

The germline gives CDR1 MNHEY, CDR2 SMNVEV (reference sequence). Deletions cut 0 bases from V and 8 bases from J, with 7 bases between. This CDR3 has 12 amino acids. Assay: immunoSEQ multiplex PCR; the TCRdb copy retains only in-frame clones and omits some. The data contain 100,000 to 150,000 clones, 90% to 95% of them singletons. This clonotype was obtained from an adult in good health. The V call is TRBV27, the J call TRBJ1-1, with D unresolved. The sequenced sample was peripheral blood, obtained on day 0 of AZD1222 vaccination. This chain's CDR3 is CASSLSGREAFF. The CDR3 DNA reads TGTGCCAGCAGTTTATCGGGGAGGGAAGCTTTCTTT.